A single sample gave rise to the 17 T cell receptor beta chains below, sequenced in a study of OX40 agonist ivuxolimab in advanced cancers. Profiling relied on immunoSEQ multiplex PCR, and the TCRdb table lists in-frame clones only, not all of them. The sample lists more than 15,000 clones; approximately 85% were seen once. The sequencing used CD4+ or CD8+ T cells sorted from blood, collected in a trial of the OX40 agonist ivuxolimab. These receptors were obtained from an adult with an advanced solid tumor such as melanoma, head and neck, liver or kidney cancer.

The V and J genes are TRBV6-5 and TRBJ2-7, with 10 bases fitting TRBD1. The J segment lost 3 bases and the V segment lost 2 bases, leaving 7 bases of the junction unmatched. There are 16 residues in the CDR3. Germline-derived CDR1 and CDR2 are MNHEY and SVGAGI. Written as DNA, the CDR3 is TGTGCCAGCAGTTACGGGACAGGGGCCTTCCTCTACGAGCAGTACTTC. This codes for CASSYGTGAFLYEQYF.

The V call is TRBV6-1, the J call TRBJ1-2; D is unclear. The ends were cut back, 6 bases at V and 8 bases at J, with 13 bases in the middle. This CDR3 region has 12 residues. In germline, CDR1 is MNHNS, CDR2 SASEGT. CDR3 coding DNA: TGTGCCAGCAGGCCCGGCGGGCAAGGCTACACCTTC. It is translated as CASRPGGQGYTF.

The J gene is TRBJ1-1, the V gene TRBV5-4; D remains ambiguous. The germline gives CDR1 SGHNT, CDR2 YYREEE (reference sequence). This CDR3 has 16 residues. Trimming pared 2 bases from V and 1 base from J, leaving 15 bases between. The CDR3 loop is CASSLGHRTANTEAFF. The CDR3 coding sequence is TGTGCCAGCAGCTTAGGCCATAGGACGGCGAACACTGAAGCTTTCTTT.

The gene calls are TRBV7-6 and TRBJ2-1; 7 bases are shared with TRBD2. J lost 2 bases, V lost 0 bases, and 1 base had no gene match. In germline, CDR1 is SGHVS, CDR2 FNYEAQ. The CDR3 sequence is 15 residues long. CDR3 nucleotides: TGTGCCAGCAGCTTAGCTAGCGGGCCCTACAATGAGCAGTTCTTC. Protein product: CASSLASGPYNEQFF.

This clone came up once. The chain joins TRBV7-2 to TRBJ2-7; TRBD1 agrees at 7 bases. The CDR3 spans 15 residues. Unmatched junction bases numbered 8, after V lost 1 base and J lost 5 bases. Germline V gene sequence: CDR1 SGHTA, CDR2 FQGNSA. CDR3 amino acids: CASSLVTGLGDEQYF. CDR3 nucleotide sequence: TGTGCCAGCAGCTTAGTGACAGGGCTCGGGGACGAGCAGTACTTC.

The chain has TRBV11-2 and TRBJ2-7, with D possibly TRBD2 on 6 matching bases. The CDR3 extends over 16 amino acids. Trimming cost V 5 bases and J 4 bases, with 21 bases left between them. Germline assignment: CDR1 SGHAT and CDR2 FQNNGV. As DNA, the CDR3 is TGTGCCAGCAGCCATCTCTCTAGCGTACTCCTTTACGAGCAGTACTTC. This sequence encodes CASSHLSSVLLYEQYF. Variable domain in full (rest from reference TRBV11-2 and TRBJ2-7): EAGVAQSPRYKIIEKRQSVAFWCNPISGHATLYWYQQILGQGPKLLIQFQNNGVVDDSQLPKDRFSAERLKGVDSTLKIQPAKLEDSAVYLCASSHLSSVLLYEQYFGPGTRLTVT.

This rearrangement joins TRBV7-9 to TRBJ2-3, with D perhaps matching TRBD2 (6 bases). From germline, CDR1 is SEHNR and CDR2 FQNEAQ (reference sequence). V shed 6 bases and J shed 3 bases, with 16 bases lying between them. The CDR3 totals 15 residues. Written as DNA, the CDR3 is TGTGCCAGCAGACCGCACGAGGGGAGGACAGATACGCAGTATTTT. Translated: CASRPHEGRTDTQYF.

The V gene is TRBV10-1, the J gene TRBJ2-1, with a possible D match to TRBD2 (6 bases). The CDR3 covers 15 residues. The ends were cut back, 4 bases at V and 3 bases at J, with 13 bases in the middle. Germline CDR1 is WNHNN and CDR2 is SYGVQD (reference sequence). The CDR3 sequence is CASSVSGVGYNEQFF. CDR3 DNA: TGCGCCAGCAGTGTTAGCGGAGTGGGCTACAATGAGCAGTTCTTC.

This clone appeared a few times. The chain uses TRBV15 and TRBJ1-2; no clear D. Trimming took off 1 base at V and 4 bases at J, with 7 bases between the two ends. CDR1 and CDR2 (germline): LNHNV, YYDKDF (reference sequence). The CDR3 totals 13 residues. Here the CDR3 reads CATSRAAGYGYTF. The CDR3 DNA is TGTGCCACCAGCAGAGCGGCGGGCTATGGCTACACCTTC.

The chain carries TRBV28 and TRBJ1-5; D possibly corresponds to TRBD1 (5 bases). This CDR3 contains 14 residues. Per the germline V gene, CDR1 is MDHEN and CDR2 is SYDVKM. V shed 6 bases and J shed 7 bases, with 16 bases lying between them. The CDR3 sequence: CASRISRVEQPQHF. The DNA for the CDR3 is TGTGCCAGCAGGATCTCCAGGGTGGAACAGCCCCAGCATTTT.

The CDR3 spells CASSTQSPAATEAFF. The CDR3 bases are TGCGCCAGCAGCACCCAATCCCCCGCCGCCACTGAAGCTTTCTTT. V and J are TRBV5-1 and TRBJ1-1; D gene ambiguous. CDR1 SGHRS and CDR2 YFSETQ come from the germline V gene. The V end was cut by 4 bases, the J end by 4 bases, with 17 bases between. The CDR3 length is 15 residues.

The rearrangement links TRBV4-1 to TRBJ1-4; maybe TRBD1 (5 bases). V was cut by 0 bases and J by 7 bases, with 12 bases left in between. Germline assignment: CDR1 MGHRA and CDR2 YSYEKL. The length of the CDR3 is 15 residues. This CDR3 reads CASSQEGGPGEKLFF. DNA of the CDR3: TGCGCCAGCAGCCAAGAGGGGGGTCCGGGTGAAAAACTGTTTTTT.

This chain joins TRBV9 and TRBJ1-2; D perhaps matches TRBD1 (5 bases). Germline V gives CDR1 SGDLS, CDR2 YYNGEE. Trimming stripped 0 bases from V and 4 bases from J, with 13 bases between. This CDR3 has 15 amino acids. In DNA, the CDR3 is TGTGCCAGCAGCGTAGGGAGGGGTGGGATCTATGGCTACACCTTC. Its protein product is CASSVGRGGIYGYTF.

This clone came up a few times. The chain is built from TRBV7-9 and TRBJ2-7, with 9 bases matching TRBD1. The CDR3 length is 15 residues. In germline, CDR1 is SEHNR, CDR2 FQNEAQ (reference sequence). V trimming: 4 bases; J trimming: 3 bases; junction bases outside the gene matches: 7. For the CDR3, the DNA is TGTGCCAGCAGCTCGAGAGGGACAGGGAGCTACGAGCAGTACTTC. The encoded protein is CASSSRGTGSYEQYF.

The chain couples TRBV27 to TRBJ1-2, with no clear D. Trimming removed 3 bases at V and 2 bases at J, with 10 bases between. Germline CDR1 reads MNHEY; CDR2 reads SMNVEV (reference sequence). The CDR3 length is 14 residues. The CDR3 region is CASSFSAANYGYTF. In DNA form, the CDR3 reads TGTGCCAGCAGTTTTTCAGCCGCAAACTATGGCTACACCTTC.

The chain employs TRBV28 and TRBJ2-7, with unresolved D. With 5 bases removed from V and 6 bases from J, the gap between germline ends came to 11 bases. This CDR3 is 12 amino acids long. CDR1 is MDHEN, CDR2 SYDVKM, per germline. The CDR3 protein is CASSPRVGEQYF. Here the CDR3 DNA reads TGTGCCAGCAGTCCCCGCGTGGGCGAGCAGTACTTC.

This sequence joins TRBV7-6 and TRBJ2-5; D is possibly TRBD1 (6 bases). The length of the CDR3 is 14 residues. Trimming removed 3 bases from V and 0 bases from J, with 8 bases in between. Per germline, CDR1 SGHVS and CDR2 FNYEAQ. The CDR3 sequence: CASSLGQNQETQYF. The CDR3 region has the DNA TGTGCCAGCAGCTTGGGACAAAACCAAGAGACCCAGTACTTC.